Presented here are 21 T cell receptor beta chains from one specimen sequenced in a study of T cell responses to AZD1222 COVID-19 vaccine. Repertoires were generated with immunoSEQ multiplex PCR, while TCRdb's copy carries only in-frame clones and drops some. The top ten hold roughly 6.5% of the sample, which has 200,000 or so clones, 75% to 90% seen once. The input for sequencing was peripheral blood, taken on day 0 of AZD1222 vaccination. These receptors were collected from an adult in good health.

On this clone: Other DNA sequences in the same sample also yield this CDR3. V and J are TRBV12-3 or TRBV12-4 and TRBJ1-5; no clear D gene. Trimming stripped 4 bases from V and 0 bases from J, with 1 base between. The CDR3 extends over 12 amino acids. The CDR3 spells CASSYSNQPQHF. DNA of the CDR3: TGTGCCAGCAGTTATAGCAATCAGCCCCAGCATTTT.

This clone was seen a few times. The CDR3 nucleotides are TGCGCCAGCAGCCAAGGTCCACAGAACTCTGGAAACACCATATATTTT. Translation: CASSQGPQNSGNTIYF. The chain employs TRBV4-3 and TRBJ1-3; D uncertain. V was trimmed by 1 base and J by 0 bases, leaving 10 bases between them. Germline V lookup: CDR1 LGHNA, CDR2 YSLEER. The CDR3 sequence is 16 residues long.

The rearrangement uses TRBV2 and TRBJ1-1; D not resolved. V lost 7 bases and J lost 0, with 12 bases in between. Germline V gene sequence: CDR1 SNHLY, CDR2 FYNNEI. The CDR3 totals 14 residues. In DNA, the CDR3 is TGTGCCAGCACGGTTTTGCAAATGAACACTGAAGCTTTCTTT. It specifies CASTVLQMNTEAFF.

This clone has only one observation. This rearrangement joins TRBV19 to TRBJ1-1; possible D gene TRBD1, 6 bases. Trimming took off 5 bases at V and 8 bases at J, with 18 bases between the two ends. Germline CDR1 reads LNHDA; CDR2 reads SQIVND (reference sequence). CDR3 size: 14 residues. CDR3 bases: TGTGCCAGTAGTTTTAGTGGGGGGCCGAGAGAAGCTTTCTTT. The encoded protein is CASSFSGGPREAFF.

The V and J genes are TRBV6-5 and TRBJ1-2; no reliable D call. Germline V gives CDR1 MNHEY, CDR2 SVGAGI. V lost 4 bases to trimming and J lost 8 bases, with 14 bases between them. The CDR3 has 13 residues. CDR3 nucleotides: TGTGCCAGCAGTTCCGAGGGCAGAGGGGGCTACACCTTC. This sequence encodes CASSSEGRGGYTF.

The chain carries TRBV18 and TRBJ2-7, with 8 bases fitting TRBD1. CDR3 size: 14 residues. Unmatched junction bases numbered 0, after V lost 2 bases and J lost 0 bases. Germline V gene data show CDR1 as KGHSH and CDR2 as LQKENI. CDR3 bases: TGTGCCAGCTCACCAGACAGGGGCTCCTACGAGCAGTACTTC. Translation: CASSPDRGSYEQYF. Variable domain in full (rest from reference TRBV18 and TRBJ2-7): NAGVMQNPRHLVRRRGQEARLRCSPMKGHSHVYWYRQLPEEGLKFMVYLQKENIIDESGMPKERFSAEFPKEGPSILRIQQVVRGDSAAYFCASSPDRGSYEQYFGPGTRLTVT.

In its sample, this clone is large (0.1 to 1%). J is TRBJ2-2 and V is TRBV9, with 7 nucleotides matching TRBD2. Trimming took 0 bases from V and 7 from J; bases not matched to a gene: 9. Germline loops: CDR1 SGDLS, CDR2 YYNGEE. The length of the CDR3 is 16 residues. The CDR3 sequence is CASSVVGLEVDGELFF. The CDR3, as DNA: TGTGCCAGCAGCGTAGTTGGACTAGAAGTAGACGGGGAGCTGTTTTTT.

V is TRBV5-1 and J is TRBJ2-1; 7 nucleotides agree with TRBD2. The V segment lost 1 base and the J segment 5 bases; nucleotides outside the gene matches: 9. Germline lookup yields CDR1 SGHRS and CDR2 YFSETQ. The CDR3 covers 16 residues. CDR3 DNA sequence: TGCGCCAGCAGCTTGTTTCCTGGCGGGGGAAACAATGAGCAGTTCTTC. It is translated as CASSLFPGGGNNEQFF.

The V and J genes are TRBV29-1 and TRBJ1-5; D uncertain. The CDR3 spans 12 residues. Germline V lookup: CDR1 SQVTM, CDR2 ANQGSEA. V lost 4 bases and J lost 4, with 8 bases in between. In DNA form, the CDR3 reads TGCAGCGTTGGGGTAGGTAATCAGCCCCAGCATTTT. Protein: CSVGVGNQPQHF. Variable domain in full (rest from reference TRBV29-1 and TRBJ1-5): SAVISQKPSRDICQRGTSLTIQCQVDSQVTMMFWYRQQPGQSLTLIATANQGSEATYESGFVIDKFPISRPNLTFSTLTVSNMSPEDSSIYLCSVGVGNQPQHFGDGTRLSIL.

The chain recombines TRBV9 with TRBJ2-5, with 11 bases fitting TRBD2. From germline, CDR1 is SGDLS and CDR2 YYNGEE. This CDR3 spans 16 amino acids. Losses at the gene ends were 0 bases for V and 4 bases for J; bases not matched to a gene: 5. In DNA form, the CDR3 reads TGTGCCAGCAGCGTAGGTAGCGGGGGGGCCGGAGAGACCCAGTACTTC. It codes for CASSVGSGGAGETQYF.

The V and J genes are TRBV2 and TRBJ2-3; the D is unclear. Looked up from germline, CDR1 is SNHLY and CDR2 is FYNNEI. Between the trimmed V and J ends, which lost 6 bases and 2 bases, there was a span of 12 bases. The CDR3 covers 14 residues. Written as DNA, the CDR3 is TGTGCCAGCAGCGTCCAAGGGTACACAGATACGCAGTATTTT. Translating it yields CASSVQGYTDTQYF.

CDR3 bases: TGTGCCAGCAGCCACAACCCGGGACAGGCCTTCTCTGGAAACACCATATATTTT. Encoded protein: CASSHNPGQAFSGNTIYF. This sequence joins TRBV7-6 and TRBJ1-3; 8 nucleotides line up with TRBD1. Trimming at V came to 5 bases and at J to 0 bases, leaving 12 bases not matched to a gene. Germline V gene data show CDR1 as SGHVS and CDR2 as FNYEAQ. This CDR3 spans 18 amino acids. Full variable domain (rest looked up from reference TRBV7-6 and TRBJ1-3): GAGVSQSPRYKVTKRGQDVALRCDPISGHVSLYWYRQALGQGPEFLTYFNYEAQQDKSGLPNDRFSAERPEGSISTLTIQRTEQRDSAMYRCASSHNPGQAFSGNTIYFGEGSWLTVV.

The V and J genes are TRBV18 and TRBJ1-3; no firm D call. CDR1 KGHSH and CDR2 LQKENI come from the germline V gene. Trimming cost V 0 bases and J 4 bases, with 10 bases left between them. The CDR3 has 15 residues. The CDR3 nucleotides read TGTGCCAGCTCACCACCTAGTAGGCAGGGAAACACCATATATTTT. Encoded protein: CASSPPSRQGNTIYF.

The CDR3 DNA reads TGTGCCAGCAGCGAGATAGGGCGGCAGAGGAGCTCCTATAATTCACCCCTCCACTTT. This translates into CASSEIGRQRSSYNSPLHF. V gene TRBV7-9 combines with J gene TRBJ1-6, with unresolved D. V lost 5 bases and J lost 0, with 20 bases in between. Germline V gene sequence: CDR1 SEHNR, CDR2 FQNEAQ (reference sequence). The CDR3 runs to 19 residues.

The chain uses TRBV7-9 and TRBJ2-1; 9 bases fit TRBD2. V dropped 4 bases and J dropped 0; count of bases not matched to a gene: 7. CDR1 is SEHNR, CDR2 FQNEAQ, per germline (reference sequence). CDR3 length: 17 amino acids. CDR3 sequence reads: CASSSLAGASSYNEQFF. DNA of the CDR3: TGTGCCAGCAGCTCATTAGCGGGAGCGAGCTCCTACAATGAGCAGTTCTTC.

The gene calls are TRBV7-9 and TRBJ2-3; 7 bases are a match to TRBD2. The V segment lost 5 bases and the J segment 3 bases; nucleotides outside the gene matches: 8. CDR3 length: 15 residues. The germline CDR1 and CDR2 sequences are SEHNR and FQNEAQ (reference sequence). The CDR3 DNA follows: TGTGCCAGCAGCCCTATAGGACTAGTGACAGATACGCAGTATTTT. Protein: CASSPIGLVTDTQYF. The full variable domain, rest sourced from reference TRBV7-9 and TRBJ2-3, is DTGVSQNPRHKITKRGQNVTFRCDPISEHNRLYWYRQTLGQGPEFLTYFQNEAQLEKSRLLSDRFSAERPKGSFSTLEIQRTEQGDSAMYLCASSPIGLVTDTQYFGPGTRLTVL.

The rearrangement joins TRBV5-6 to TRBJ1-4, with 10 bases that match TRBD1. The CDR3 totals 18 residues. Germline lookup yields CDR1 SGHDT and CDR2 YYEEEE. V shed 0 bases and J 3 bases; nucleotides not matched to a gene: 8. The CDR3 coding sequence is TGTGCCAGCAGCTTGGTTCTGAGGACAGGGGGATCTAATGAAAAACTGTTTTTT. This sequence encodes CASSLVLRTGGSNEKLFF.

The rearrangement links TRBV29-1 to TRBJ2-5; 9 positions agree with TRBD1. Trimming removed 7 bases from V and 5 bases from J; junction bases left unmatched: 17. Germline V lookup: CDR1 SQVTM, CDR2 ANQGSEA. The CDR3 has 16 residues. The CDR3 coding sequence is TGCAGCGCGTACGGAAGTCTGGGACAGGGTTGGGAGACCCAGTACTTC. Its translation is CSAYGSLGQGWETQYF.

A word on this clone: Compared with germline, one end of the junction differs, possibly owing to a read error. The chain links TRBV7-9 to TRBJ2-7; a weak D match, TRBD2 (5 bases). Germline assignment: CDR1 SEHNR and CDR2 FQNEAQ (reference sequence). This CDR3 contains 12 residues. CDR3 amino acids: CASSPDGLAGNF. DNA for the CDR3: TGTGCCAGCAGCCCCGATGGACTTGCCGGGAACTTC.

V is TRBV3-1 (or the pseudogene TRBV3-2) and J is TRBJ2-7; tentative D call: TRBD1 (5 bases). V was shortened by 2 bases and J by 1 base, with 6 bases between the two germline ends. This CDR3 contains 13 residues. In germline, CDR1 is LGHDT, CDR2 YNNKEL (reference sequence). CDR3 coding DNA: TGTGCCAGCAGCCAACAGGGTTCCTACGAGCAGTACTTC. Its protein product is CASSQQGSYEQYF.

The gene calls are TRBV9 and TRBJ1-3; TRBD1 matches 8 bases. The J segment lost 2 bases and the V segment lost 3 bases, leaving 4 bases of the junction unmatched. Germline V gene sequence: CDR1 SGDLS, CDR2 YYNGEE. The CDR3 contains 15 residues. The CDR3 DNA reads as TGTGCCAGCAGCGCGGACAGGGCGGCTGGAAACACCATATATTTT. Its translation is CASSADRAAGNTIYF.